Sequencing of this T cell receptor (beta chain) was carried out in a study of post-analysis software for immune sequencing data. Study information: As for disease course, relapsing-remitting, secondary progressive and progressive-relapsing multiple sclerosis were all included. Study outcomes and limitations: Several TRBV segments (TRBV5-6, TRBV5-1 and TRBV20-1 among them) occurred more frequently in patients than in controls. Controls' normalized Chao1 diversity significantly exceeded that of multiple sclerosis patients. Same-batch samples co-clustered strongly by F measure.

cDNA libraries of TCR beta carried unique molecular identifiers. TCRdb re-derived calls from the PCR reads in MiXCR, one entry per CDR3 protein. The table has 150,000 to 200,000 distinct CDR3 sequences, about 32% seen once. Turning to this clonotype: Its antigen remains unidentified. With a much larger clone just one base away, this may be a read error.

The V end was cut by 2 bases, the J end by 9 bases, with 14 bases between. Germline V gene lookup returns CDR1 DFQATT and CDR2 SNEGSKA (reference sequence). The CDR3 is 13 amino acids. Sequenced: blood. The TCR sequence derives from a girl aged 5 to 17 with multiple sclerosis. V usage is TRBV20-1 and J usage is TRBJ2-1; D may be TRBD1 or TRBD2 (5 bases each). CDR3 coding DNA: TGCAGTGCTAGATGGGACCCGCTAAGTGAGCAGTTCTTC. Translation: CSARWDPLSEQFF.